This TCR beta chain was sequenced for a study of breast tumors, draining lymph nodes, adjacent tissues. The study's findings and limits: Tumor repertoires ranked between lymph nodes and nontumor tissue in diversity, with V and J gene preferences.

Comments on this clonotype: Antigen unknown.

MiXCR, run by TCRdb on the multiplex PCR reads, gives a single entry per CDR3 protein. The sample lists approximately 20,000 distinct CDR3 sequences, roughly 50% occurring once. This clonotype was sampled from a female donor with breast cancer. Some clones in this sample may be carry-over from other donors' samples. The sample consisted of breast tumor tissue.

The CDR3: CATSTSGGLFEQYF. The CDR3, as DNA: TGTGCCACCAGTACTAGCGGAGGACTCTTCGAGCAGTACTTC. V and J are TRBV24-1 and TRBJ2-7; TRBD2 matches 8 bases. Germline V lookup: CDR1 KGHDR, CDR2 SFDVKD. V lost 6 bases, J lost 6 bases, and 9 bases stayed unmatched. The CDR3 length is 14 residues.